This entry describes one T cell receptor (beta chain). Its specificity is unknown. Every participating donor contributed about 10 milliliters of peripheral blood through a draw. These data come from a study of blood T cells in healthy people across ages. Overall study findings and caveats: A strong correlation was seen between TCR beta diversity and naive T cell percentage. While age rose, TCR beta diversity per million T cells dropped in a roughly linear way. PBMCs went unsorted, and a conclusive naive versus antigen-experienced comparison was therefore prevented.

Alongside a J-beta primer mix, a sample-barcoded 5' primer served in a second PCR lasting roughly 7 to 12 cycles. A single record per CDR3 protein comes from TCRdb applying MiXCR to the 5' RACE reads. The sample carries more than 1 million distinct CDR3 sequences, 40% to 45% recorded once. Germline values: CDR1 SQVTM, CDR2 ANQGSEA. The CDR3 is 14 amino acids. J gave up 2 bases and V 6 bases, and 9 bases lay outside the gene matches. The chain has TRBV29-1 and TRBJ2-7; 8 bases match TRBD1. This TCR was sampled from a woman aged 55 to 70 in good health. Material: blood. CDR3 in amino acids: CSVTPGTGAYEQYF. For the CDR3, the DNA is TGCAGCGTCACTCCCGGGACAGGAGCCTACGAGCAGTACTTC.